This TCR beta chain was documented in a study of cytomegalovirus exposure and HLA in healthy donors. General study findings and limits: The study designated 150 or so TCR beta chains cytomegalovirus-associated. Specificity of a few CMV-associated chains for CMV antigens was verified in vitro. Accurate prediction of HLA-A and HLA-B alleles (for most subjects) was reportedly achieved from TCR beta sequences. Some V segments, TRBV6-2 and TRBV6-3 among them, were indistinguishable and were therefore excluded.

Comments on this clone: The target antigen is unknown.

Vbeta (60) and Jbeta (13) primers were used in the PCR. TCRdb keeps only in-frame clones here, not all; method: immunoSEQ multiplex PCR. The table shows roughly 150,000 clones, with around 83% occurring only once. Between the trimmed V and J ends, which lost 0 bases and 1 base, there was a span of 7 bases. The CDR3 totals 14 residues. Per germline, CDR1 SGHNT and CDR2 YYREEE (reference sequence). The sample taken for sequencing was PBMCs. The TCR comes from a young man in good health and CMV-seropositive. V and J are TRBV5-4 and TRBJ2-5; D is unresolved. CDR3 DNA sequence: TGTGCCAGCAGCTTGGGGGCCAGCCAAGAGACCCAGTACTTC. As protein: CASSLGASQETQYF.